This TCR beta chain was observed in a study of CD8 T cells in ankylosing spondylitis. A word on this clonotype: What it binds is unknown.

V shed 4 bases and J shed 1 base, with 14 bases lying between them. Germline CDR1 is KGHDR and CDR2 is SFDVKD. CDR3 length: 16 residues. Quantitative 5'-RACE with molecular barcodes generated TCR beta libraries. One entry per CDR3 protein, called by TCRdb with MiXCR from the 5' RACE reads. The data show around 120,000 distinct CDR3 sequences, 12% to 15% seen once. Findings and limits, study-wide: Peripheral blood samples showed relatively rare disease-linked clones, and these clones were CD8+.

V is TRBV24-1 and J is TRBJ2-3; D perhaps matches TRBD2 (6 bases). The sequencing input was blood, either unsorted or a sorted T cell fraction (not recorded which). The sequence was obtained from a female donor with ankylosing spondylitis or in good health (not recorded which). CDR3 bases: TGTGCCACCAGTGACCCCGGCGGGGAACGCACAGATACGCAGTATTTT. It yields the protein CATSDPGGERTDTQYF.